The subject of this entry is one TCR beta chain. Its cognate antigen is unknown. This CDR3 region has 15 residues. Trimming took off 2 bases at V and 6 bases at J, with 17 bases between the two ends. The germline gives CDR1 LGHDT, CDR2 YNNKEL (reference sequence). This specimen comes from a study of T cell responses to AZD1222 COVID-19 vaccine. Findings and limits, study-wide: Only five or six AZD1222 recipients tested seropositive at baseline.

Repertoires were generated with immunoSEQ multiplex PCR, while TCRdb's copy carries only in-frame clones and drops some. The sample has around 170,000 clones; around 90% are singletons. The source was peripheral blood, collected 28 days after the second AZD1222 dose. The TCR sequence derives from an adult who received the AZD1222 COVID-19 vaccine. The chain links TRBV3-1 (or the pseudogene TRBV3-2) to TRBJ2-7; D possibly corresponds to TRBD2 (7 bases). CDR3 residues: CASSQRTPGEGEQYF. The CDR3 DNA reads TGTGCCAGCAGCCAAAGAACGCCAGGGGAGGGCGAGCAGTACTTC.